The 8 T cell receptor beta chains below come from one sample, sequenced in a study of cytomegalovirus exposure and HLA in healthy donors. The PCR had 60 Vbeta and 13 Jbeta primers. TCRdb keeps only in-frame clones here, not all; method: immunoSEQ multiplex PCR. This table has 200,000 or so clones, around 86% appearing once. The sample taken for sequencing was PBMCs. The receptors were gathered from a man aged 25 to 40 in good health and CMV-seronegative.

In the case of this clone: One end of the junction fails to match germline, which may point to a read error. The chain couples TRBV7-9 to TRBJ2-7; 9 bases are shared with TRBD1. The CDR3 extends over 18 amino acids. Germline-derived CDR1 and CDR2 are SEHNR and FQNEAQ (reference sequence). The CDR3 coding sequence is TGTTCCAGCAGCTCCACTCTGATGCGGGACAGGGACATAGACGAGCAGTACTTC. Protein sequence: CSSSSTLMRDRDIDEQYF.

This clone was seen a single time. This chain uses TRBV11-2 with TRBJ2-5; TRBD2 aligns across 9 bases. In germline, CDR1 is SGHAT, CDR2 FQNNGV. This CDR3 comprises 14 residues. The trim removed 5 bases at V and 3 bases at J, leaving 4 bases unmatched. The CDR3 DNA follows: TGTGCCAGCAGCATCCGACTAGCGGAAGAGACCCAGTACTTC. Protein sequence: CASSIRLAEETQYF.

Notes on this clone: Other DNA sequences in the sample encode the same CDR3. The V gene is TRBV9, the J gene TRBJ1-3, with D unresolved. Trimming took 3 bases from V and 2 from J, leaving 6 bases between them. Germline CDR1 is SGDLS and CDR2 is YYNGEE. This CDR3 is 13 amino acids long. CDR3 sequence (DNA): TGTGCCAGCAGCGCCTCGGCTGGAAACACCATATATTTT. Protein sequence: CASSASAGNTIYF. Variable domain in full (rest from reference TRBV9 and TRBJ1-3): DSGVTQTPKHLITATGQRVTLRCSPRSGDLSVYWYQQSLDQGLQFLIQYYNGEERAKGNILERFSAQQFPDLHSELNLSSLELGDSALYFCASSASAGNTIYFGEGSWLTVV.

The chain employs TRBV7-2 and TRBJ2-2, with 14 bases identical to TRBD2. The CDR3 has 18 amino acids. In germline, CDR1 is SGHTA, CDR2 FQGNSA. V shed 5 bases, J shed 1 base, and the junction held 6 bases outside the gene matches. In DNA, the CDR3 is TGTGCCAGCAGCATGGGACTAGCGGGGGATTGGAACACCGGGGAGCTGTTTTTT. It is translated as CASSMGLAGDWNTGELFF.

The V gene is TRBV11-2, the J gene TRBJ2-7, with TRBD2 identical over 7 bases. CDR3 size: 17 residues. Germline V gives CDR1 SGHAT, CDR2 FQNNGV. J lost 3 bases, V lost 2 bases, and 13 bases had no gene match. The CDR3 spells CASSLTSRAGTIYEQYF. CDR3 coding DNA: TGTGCCAGCAGCTTAACCAGTAGGGCAGGGACTATCTACGAGCAGTACTTC. The full variable domain, in which reference TRBV11-2 and TRBJ2-7 provide the parts outside the CDR3, is EAGVAQSPRYKIIEKRQSVAFWCNPISGHATLYWYQQILGQGPKLLIQFQNNGVVDDSQLPKDRFSAERLKGVDSTLKIQPAKLEDSAVYLCASSLTSRAGTIYEQYFGPGTRLTVT.

In regard to this clone: This sample also contains other DNA sequences that code for the same CDR3. V gene TRBV5-1 combines with J gene TRBJ1-4, with 8 bases matching TRBD1. The V gene's germline CDR1 is SGHRS and CDR2 YFSETQ. This CDR3 region has 14 residues. V was clipped by 4 bases and J by 8 bases; unmatched bases: 7. CDR3 sequence (DNA): TGCGCCAGCAGCCTCGGACAGGGAGGGGAAAAACTGTTTTTT. Its translation: CASSLGQGGEKLFF.

CDR3 in DNA: TGTGCCAGCAGCTTAAGCGGGAAGTCAGATACGCAGTATTTT. This translates into CASSLSGKSDTQYF. The genes are TRBV5-4 and TRBJ2-3, with 7 bases that match TRBD2. The CDR3 is made up of 14 amino acids. The germline gives CDR1 SGHNT, CDR2 YYREEE (reference sequence). V lost 2 bases to trimming and J lost 4 bases; unmatched junction nucleotides: 4.

With respect to this clone: The junction and the germline gene differ at one end; a read error may be behind it. The chain joins TRBV5-6 to TRBJ2-1; possible D gene TRBD1, 5 bases. Germline V CDR1 and CDR2: SGHDT, YYEEEE. This CDR3 comprises 13 residues. The CDR3 loop is CAGRKGPYNEQFF. CDR3 sequence (DNA): TGTGCCGGCAGGAAGGGGCCCTACAATGAGCAGTTCTTC.